The next 8 T cell receptor beta chains were all read from a single sample in a study of Ad26.COV2.S vaccination and SARS-CoV-2 variants (dated by TCRdb to about 2021). The intended sense of this specimen's treatment or condition label: roughly 20 received Ad26.COV2.S at low or high dose, single or two shots; roughly five received placebo; per-sample allocation not given. For vaccine and placebo recipients, the sequenced repertoires came from samples collected on day 63 after the first injection. Libraries came from the immunoSEQ multiplex PCR assay. TCRdb carries this immuneACCESS record with in-frame sequences only. Its versions omit some clonotypes, under half of them owing to an unresolved V gene in the studies checked, with the rest unexplained. Within this sample are hundreds of thousands of clones, with 75% to 90% of them counted one time only. Just under 5% of the sample rests with the top ten.

The material sequenced was peripheral blood, taken in a trial of Ad26.COV2.S vaccine versus placebo. The receptors shown here come from a person between 18 and 65 years old who received the Ad26.COV2.S COVID-19 vaccine or a placebo.

The V call is TRBV6-6, the J call TRBJ2-6; D is unclear. V dropped 3 bases and J dropped 0 bases, with 3 bases sitting between them. The CDR3 is 14 amino acids. The germline CDR1 and CDR2 sequences are MNHNY and SVGAGI (reference sequence). The CDR3 nucleotides are TGTGCCAGCAGTTATAGCTCTGGGGCCAACGTCCTGACTTTC. Its translation: CASSYSSGANVLTF.

As DNA, the CDR3 is TGTGCCAGCAGCTTCCCTTACCCGACAGGACTGGGCCATCAGCCCCAGCATTTT. This encodes CASSFPYPTGLGHQPQHF. The gene calls are TRBV7-3 and TRBJ1-5; TRBD1 is a possible D gene (6 bases). Germline V CDR1 and CDR2: SGHTA, FQGTGA. The CDR3 has 18 residues. The V and J ends lost 3 bases and 5 bases respectively, with 23 bases between them.

The rearrangement links TRBV6-5 to TRBJ1-6, with D tentatively TRBD1 (6 bases). This CDR3 contains 15 residues. The germline V gene has CDR1 MNHEY and CDR2 SVGAGI. V was cut by 6 bases and J by 5 bases, with 14 bases left in between. The chain's CDR3 is CASSLTGPNNSPLHF. CDR3 DNA: TGTGCCAGCAGCTTGACAGGACCTAATAATTCACCCCTCCACTTT.

The chain carries TRBV10-3 and TRBJ1-2, with TRBD1 matching over 11 bases. The V gene's germline CDR1 is ENHRY and CDR2 SYGVKD. V lost 7 bases to trimming and J lost 7 bases; unmatched junction nucleotides: 8. The CDR3 runs to 14 residues. CDR3 loop: CAIKMGQGDSGYTF. The CDR3 DNA follows: TGTGCCATCAAGATGGGACAGGGGGACTCTGGCTACACCTTC.

The chain uses TRBV4-3 and TRBJ1-1; D unresolved. Trimming took 3 bases from V and 3 from J, leaving 8 bases between them. Germline CDR1 and CDR2: LGHNA and YSLEER. The CDR3 contains 13 residues. Here the CDR3 DNA reads TGCGCCAGCAGCCATTCTGTGGACACTGAAGCTTTCTTT. Amino acid sequence: CASSHSVDTEAFF.

This chain connects TRBV9 to TRBJ2-4; 12 bases map to TRBD2. With V trimmed by 3 bases and J by 4 bases, 5 bases remained unmatched. Germline CDR1 SGDLS, CDR2 YYNGEE. The CDR3 extends over 16 amino acids. CDR3 residues: CASSATGTSGKNIQYF. The CDR3 region has the DNA TGTGCCAGCAGCGCGACCGGGACTAGCGGGAAAAACATTCAGTACTTC.

The genes are TRBV27 and TRBJ2-1; 9 bases fit TRBD2. The CDR3 consists of 15 residues. The V gene's germline CDR1 is MNHEY and CDR2 SMNVEV (reference sequence). The trim removed 5 bases at V and 1 base at J, leaving 3 bases unmatched. The CDR3 loop is CASSISGRSYNEQFF. CDR3 DNA: TGTGCCAGCAGTATTAGCGGGAGATCCTACAATGAGCAGTTCTTC.

The J gene is TRBJ2-5, the V gene TRBV14, with 9 bases aligning to TRBD1. The CDR3 extends over 16 amino acids. The ends lost 5 bases at V and 5 bases at J; junction bases unmatched: 12. The germline V gene encodes CDR1 SGHDN and CDR2 FVKESK. CDR3 bases: TGTGCCAGCAGCGGGGACAGGGTCATGTCGGGGGAGACCCAGTACTTC. Translated, it gives CASSGDRVMSGETQYF.